This T cell receptor beta chain was sequenced during a study of cytomegalovirus exposure and HLA in healthy donors. The PCR had 60 Vbeta and 13 Jbeta primers. The table came from immunoSEQ multiplex PCR; TCRdb's copy has only in-frame clones and leaves some out. The sample contains 210,000 or so clones, roughly 85% of which appear only once. Deletions cut 6 bases from V and 4 bases from J, with 17 bases between. The CDR3 runs to 15 residues. The germline CDR1 and CDR2 sequences are SGDLS and YYNGEE. Sample: PBMCs. The rearrangement joins TRBV9 to TRBJ1-3; TRBD1 is a possible D gene (5 bases). The origin of this receptor is a girl aged 2 to 9 in good health and CMV-seronegative. CDR3 nucleotide sequence: TGTGCCAGCACCCGGGGGGGAACTCGAGGAAACACCATATATTTT. This gives the protein CASTRGGTRGNTIYF.